This T cell receptor beta chain appears in the sequencing data of a study of T cell repertoires in cytomegalovirus infection. Across the study: Public TCR beta signature analysis indicated the presence of both CMV infection and matching HLA type. Whole-study findings and limits: Accumulated public TCR beta family frequency recognized individuals carrying CMV together with the relevant HLA.

Trimming took 4 bases from V and 7 from J, leaving 17 bases between them. Per the germline V gene, CDR1 is SGDLS and CDR2 is YYNGEE. The CDR3 is made up of 15 amino acids. Worth noting for this clonotype: Antigen unknown.

TCRdb recomputed calls from the reads with MiXCR, one row per CDR3 protein. The table shows about 350,000 distinct CDR3 sequences, with roughly a third occurring only once. This receptor was obtained from a human donor in good health (CMV status not recorded). Some clones in this sample may be carry-over from other donors' samples. The V call is TRBV9, the J call TRBJ1-4, with a tentative D call TRBD1 (5 bases). This material consisted of cultured PBMCs, taken from culture after CMV antigen stimulation. CDR3 sequence reads: CASSLDGTWGEKLFF. The CDR3, as DNA: TGTGCCAGCAGCTTAGACGGGACTTGGGGTGAAAAACTGTTTTTT.